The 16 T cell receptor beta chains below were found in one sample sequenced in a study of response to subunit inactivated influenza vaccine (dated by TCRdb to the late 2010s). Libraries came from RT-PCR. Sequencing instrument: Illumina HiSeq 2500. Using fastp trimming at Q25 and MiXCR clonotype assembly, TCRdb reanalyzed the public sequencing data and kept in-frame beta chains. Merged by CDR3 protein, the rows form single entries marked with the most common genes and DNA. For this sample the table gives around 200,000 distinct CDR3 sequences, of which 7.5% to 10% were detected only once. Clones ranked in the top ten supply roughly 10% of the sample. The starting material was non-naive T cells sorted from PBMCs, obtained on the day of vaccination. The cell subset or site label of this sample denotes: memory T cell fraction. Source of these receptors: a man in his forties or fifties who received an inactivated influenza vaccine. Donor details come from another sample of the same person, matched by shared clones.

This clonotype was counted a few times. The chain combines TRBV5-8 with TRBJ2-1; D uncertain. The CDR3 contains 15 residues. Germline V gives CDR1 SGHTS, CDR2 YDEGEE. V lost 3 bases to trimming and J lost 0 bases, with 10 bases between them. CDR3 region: CASSSDWGSYNEQFF. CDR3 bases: TGTGCCAGCAGCTCCGACTGGGGCTCCTACAATGAGCAGTTCTTC.

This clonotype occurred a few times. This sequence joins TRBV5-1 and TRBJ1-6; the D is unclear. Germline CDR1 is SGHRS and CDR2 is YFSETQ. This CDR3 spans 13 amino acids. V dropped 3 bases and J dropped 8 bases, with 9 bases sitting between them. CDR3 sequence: CASSSWGDSPLHF. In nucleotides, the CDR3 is TGCGCCAGCAGCTCCTGGGGTGATTCACCCCTCCACTTT. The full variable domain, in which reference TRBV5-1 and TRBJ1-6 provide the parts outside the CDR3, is KAGVTQTPRYLIKTRGQQVTLSCSPISGHRSVSWYQQTPGQGLQFLFEYFSETQRNKGNFPGRFSGRQFSNSRSEMNVSTLELGDSALYLCASSSWGDSPLHFGNGTRLTVT.

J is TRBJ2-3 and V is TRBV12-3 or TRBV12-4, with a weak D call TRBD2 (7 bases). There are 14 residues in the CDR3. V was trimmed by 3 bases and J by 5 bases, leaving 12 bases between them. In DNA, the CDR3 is TGTGCCAGCAGTTTGGGGGGGCCGAGAGATACGCAGTATTTT. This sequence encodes CASSLGGPRDTQYF.

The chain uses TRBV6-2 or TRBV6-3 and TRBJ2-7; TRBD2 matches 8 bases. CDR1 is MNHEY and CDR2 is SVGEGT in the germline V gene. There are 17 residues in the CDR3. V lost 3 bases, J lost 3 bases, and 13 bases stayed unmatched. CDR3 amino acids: CASSYVSGRAVRYEQYF. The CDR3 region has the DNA TGTGCCAGCAGTTATGTATCCGGGAGGGCAGTCCGCTACGAGCAGTACTTC.

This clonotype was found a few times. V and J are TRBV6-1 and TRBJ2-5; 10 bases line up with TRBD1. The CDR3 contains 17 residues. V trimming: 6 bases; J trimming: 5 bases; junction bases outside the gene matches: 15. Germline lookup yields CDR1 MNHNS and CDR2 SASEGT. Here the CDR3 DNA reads TGTGCCAGCAGCTCACCTCTTCGGACAGGGGGAGGGGAGACCCAGTACTTC. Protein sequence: CASSSPLRTGGGETQYF.

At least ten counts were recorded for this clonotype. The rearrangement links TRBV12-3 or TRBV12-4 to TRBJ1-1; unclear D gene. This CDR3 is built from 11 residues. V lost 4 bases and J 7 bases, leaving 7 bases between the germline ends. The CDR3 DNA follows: TGTGCCAGCAGTTCCGATCTTGAAGCTTTCTTT. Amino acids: CASSSDLEAFF.

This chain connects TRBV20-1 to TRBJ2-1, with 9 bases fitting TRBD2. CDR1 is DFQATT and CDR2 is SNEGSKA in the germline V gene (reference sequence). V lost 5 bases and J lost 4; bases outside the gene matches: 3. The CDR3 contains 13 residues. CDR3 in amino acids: CSARGRAYNEQFF. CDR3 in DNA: TGCAGTGCTCGCGGGAGGGCTTACAATGAGCAGTTCTTC.

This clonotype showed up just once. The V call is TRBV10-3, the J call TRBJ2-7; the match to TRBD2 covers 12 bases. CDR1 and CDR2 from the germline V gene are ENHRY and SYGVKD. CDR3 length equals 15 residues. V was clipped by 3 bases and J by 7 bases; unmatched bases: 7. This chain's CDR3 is CAISDTSGGTREQYF. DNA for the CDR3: TGTGCCATCAGTGATACTAGCGGGGGGACTCGAGAGCAGTACTTC.

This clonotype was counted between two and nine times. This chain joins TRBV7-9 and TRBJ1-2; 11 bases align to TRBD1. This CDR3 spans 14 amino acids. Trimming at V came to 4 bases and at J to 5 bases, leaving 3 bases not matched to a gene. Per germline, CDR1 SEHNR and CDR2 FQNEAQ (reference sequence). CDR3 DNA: TGTGCCAGCAGCTACGGGACAGGGGGTTATGGCTACACCTTC. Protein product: CASSYGTGGYGYTF.

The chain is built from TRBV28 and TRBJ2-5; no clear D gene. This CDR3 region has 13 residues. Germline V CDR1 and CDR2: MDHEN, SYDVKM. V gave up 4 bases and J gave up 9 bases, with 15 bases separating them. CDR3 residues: CASSSPLGVAQYF. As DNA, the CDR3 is TGTGCCAGCAGTTCCCCCCTTGGGGTGGCCCAGTACTTC. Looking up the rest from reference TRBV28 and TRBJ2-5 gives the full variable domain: DVKVTQSSRYLVKRTGEKVFLECVQDMDHENMFWYRQDPGLGLRLIYFSYDVKMKEKGDIPEGYSVSREKKERFSLILESASTNQTSMYLCASSSPLGVAQYFGPGTRLLVL.

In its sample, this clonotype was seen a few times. CDR3 sequence reads: CASSLGHQAHTF. CDR3 nucleotides: TGTGCCAGCAGCTTAGGGCACCAAGCCCACACCTTC. The rearrangement links TRBV11-2 to TRBJ1-2, with D hard to call. CDR1 and CDR2 from the germline V gene are SGHAT and FQNNGV. V was shortened by 1 base and J by 12 bases, with 12 bases between the two germline ends. This CDR3 is built from 12 residues.

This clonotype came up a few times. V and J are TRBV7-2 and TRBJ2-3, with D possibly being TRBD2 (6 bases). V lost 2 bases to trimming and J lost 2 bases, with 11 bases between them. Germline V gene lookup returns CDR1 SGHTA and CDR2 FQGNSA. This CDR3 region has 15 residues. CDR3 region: CASSLSTGLTDTQYF. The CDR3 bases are TGTGCCAGCAGCTTAAGTACGGGACTCACAGATACGCAGTATTTT.

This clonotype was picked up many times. The CDR3 nucleotides are TGTGCCAGCAGCTTAGGAACTTGGGGGCAGGCGGACACTGAAGCTTTCTTT. Translation gives CASSLGTWGQADTEAFF. The chain carries TRBV11-2 and TRBJ1-1, with D tentatively TRBD1 (6 bases). Germline CDR1 SGHAT, CDR2 FQNNGV. The V gene lost 1 base and the J gene lost 3 bases, with 18 bases spanning the gap. The CDR3 is 17 residues long.

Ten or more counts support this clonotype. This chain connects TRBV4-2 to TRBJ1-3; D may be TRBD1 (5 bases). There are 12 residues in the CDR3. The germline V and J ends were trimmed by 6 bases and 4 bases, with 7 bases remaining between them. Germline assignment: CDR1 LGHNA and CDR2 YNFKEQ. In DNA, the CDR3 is TGTGCCAGCAGGGGGCACGGAAACACCATATATTTT. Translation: CASRGHGNTIYF.

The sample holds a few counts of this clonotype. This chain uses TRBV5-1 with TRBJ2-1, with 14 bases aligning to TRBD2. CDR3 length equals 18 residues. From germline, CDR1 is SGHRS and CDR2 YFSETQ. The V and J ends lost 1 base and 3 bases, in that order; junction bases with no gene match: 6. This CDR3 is CASSLIRTSGGNYNEQFF. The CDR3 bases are TGCGCCAGCAGCTTGATACGGACTAGCGGGGGGAACTACAATGAGCAGTTCTTC.

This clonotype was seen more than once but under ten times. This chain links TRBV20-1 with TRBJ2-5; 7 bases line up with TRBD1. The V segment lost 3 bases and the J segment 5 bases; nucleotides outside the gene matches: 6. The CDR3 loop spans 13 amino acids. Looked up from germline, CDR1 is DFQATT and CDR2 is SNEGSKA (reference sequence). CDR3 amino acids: CSASPNRGETQYF. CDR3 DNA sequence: TGCAGTGCTAGCCCAAACAGGGGTGAGACCCAGTACTTC.